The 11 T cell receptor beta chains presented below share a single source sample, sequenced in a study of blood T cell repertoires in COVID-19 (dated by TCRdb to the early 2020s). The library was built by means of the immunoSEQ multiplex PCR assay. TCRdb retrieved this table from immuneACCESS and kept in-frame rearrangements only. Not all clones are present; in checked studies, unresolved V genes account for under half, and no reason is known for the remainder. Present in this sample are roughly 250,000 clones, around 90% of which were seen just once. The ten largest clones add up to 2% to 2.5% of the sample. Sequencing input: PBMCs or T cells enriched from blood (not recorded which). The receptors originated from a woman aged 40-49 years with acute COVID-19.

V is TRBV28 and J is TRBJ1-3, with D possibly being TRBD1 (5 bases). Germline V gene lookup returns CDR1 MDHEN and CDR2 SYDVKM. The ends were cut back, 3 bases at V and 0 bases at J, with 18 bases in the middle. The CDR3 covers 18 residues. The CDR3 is CASSFQSQGLDSGNTIYF. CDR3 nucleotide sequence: TGTGCCAGCAGTTTCCAATCCCAGGGACTGGACTCTGGAAACACCATATATTTT.

The CDR3 region is CASSLRGRGHGYTF. DNA for the CDR3: TGTGCCAGCAGCTTGCGAGGCAGGGGGCACGGCTACACCTTC. V is TRBV5-4 and J is TRBJ1-2; 8 bases agree with TRBD1. J was trimmed by 8 bases and V by 1 base; bases with no gene match: 7. The CDR3 spans 14 residues. Germline CDR1 is SGHNT and CDR2 is YYREEE (reference sequence).

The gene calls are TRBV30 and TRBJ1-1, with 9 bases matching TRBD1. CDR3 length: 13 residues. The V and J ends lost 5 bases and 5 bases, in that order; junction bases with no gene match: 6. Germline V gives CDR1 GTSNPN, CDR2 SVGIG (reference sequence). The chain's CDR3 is CAWEGQGLTEAFF. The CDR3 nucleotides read TGTGCCTGGGAGGGACAGGGTTTAACTGAAGCTTTCTTT.

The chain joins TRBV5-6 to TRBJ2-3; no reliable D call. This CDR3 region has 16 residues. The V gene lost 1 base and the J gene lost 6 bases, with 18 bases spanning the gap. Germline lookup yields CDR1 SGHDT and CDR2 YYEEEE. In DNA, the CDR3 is TGTGCCAGCAGCTTGCGGGTTCGAGTTGATGGGGATACGCAGTATTTT. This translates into CASSLRVRVDGDTQYF.

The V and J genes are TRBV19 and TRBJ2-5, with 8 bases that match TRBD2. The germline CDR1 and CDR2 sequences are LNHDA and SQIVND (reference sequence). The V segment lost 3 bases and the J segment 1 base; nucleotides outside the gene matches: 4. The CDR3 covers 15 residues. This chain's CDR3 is CASSISGEVQETQYF. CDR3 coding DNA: TGTGCCAGTAGTATTAGCGGGGAAGTCCAAGAGACCCAGTACTTC.

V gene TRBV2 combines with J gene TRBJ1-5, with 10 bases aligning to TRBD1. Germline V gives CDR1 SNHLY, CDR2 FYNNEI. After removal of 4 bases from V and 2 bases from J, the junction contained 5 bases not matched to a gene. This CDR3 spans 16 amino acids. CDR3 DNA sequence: TGTGCCAGCAGTGTCACCGGGACAGGGGGCAATCAGCCCCAGCATTTT. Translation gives CASSVTGTGGNQPQHF.

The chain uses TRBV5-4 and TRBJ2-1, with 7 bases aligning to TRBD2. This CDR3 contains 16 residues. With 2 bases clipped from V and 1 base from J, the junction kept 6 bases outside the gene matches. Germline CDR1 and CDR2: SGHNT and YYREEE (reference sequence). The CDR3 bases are TGTGCCAGCAGCTTAGGGCTAGCGGATTCCTACAATGAGCAGTTCTTC. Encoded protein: CASSLGLADSYNEQFF.

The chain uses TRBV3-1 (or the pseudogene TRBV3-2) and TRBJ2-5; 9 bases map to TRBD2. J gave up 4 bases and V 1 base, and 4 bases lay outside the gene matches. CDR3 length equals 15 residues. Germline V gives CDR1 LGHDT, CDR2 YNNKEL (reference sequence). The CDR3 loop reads CASSQVSGGGETQYF. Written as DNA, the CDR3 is TGTGCCAGCAGCCAAGTTAGCGGGGGCGGAGAGACCCAGTACTTC.

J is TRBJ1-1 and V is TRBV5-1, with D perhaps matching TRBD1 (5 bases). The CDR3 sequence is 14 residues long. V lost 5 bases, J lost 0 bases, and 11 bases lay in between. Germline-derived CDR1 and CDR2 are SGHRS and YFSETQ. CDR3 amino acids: CASRQANLNTEAFF. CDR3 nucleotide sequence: TGCGCCAGCAGACAGGCAAACTTGAACACTGAAGCTTTCTTT.

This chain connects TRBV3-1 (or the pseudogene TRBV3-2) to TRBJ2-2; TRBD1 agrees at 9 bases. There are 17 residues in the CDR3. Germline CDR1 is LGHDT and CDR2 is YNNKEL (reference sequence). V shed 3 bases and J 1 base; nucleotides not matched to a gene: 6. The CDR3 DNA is TGTGCCAGCAGCCAGGGACAGGGCTCTAAGAACACCGGGGAGCTGTTTTTT. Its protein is CASSQGQGSKNTGELFF.

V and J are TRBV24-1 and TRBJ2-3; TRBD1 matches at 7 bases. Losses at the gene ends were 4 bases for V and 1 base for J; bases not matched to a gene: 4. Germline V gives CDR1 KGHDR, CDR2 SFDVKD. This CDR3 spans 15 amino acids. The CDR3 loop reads CATSDHGQGTDTQYF. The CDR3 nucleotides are TGTGCCACCAGTGACCACGGACAGGGCACAGATACGCAGTATTTT.